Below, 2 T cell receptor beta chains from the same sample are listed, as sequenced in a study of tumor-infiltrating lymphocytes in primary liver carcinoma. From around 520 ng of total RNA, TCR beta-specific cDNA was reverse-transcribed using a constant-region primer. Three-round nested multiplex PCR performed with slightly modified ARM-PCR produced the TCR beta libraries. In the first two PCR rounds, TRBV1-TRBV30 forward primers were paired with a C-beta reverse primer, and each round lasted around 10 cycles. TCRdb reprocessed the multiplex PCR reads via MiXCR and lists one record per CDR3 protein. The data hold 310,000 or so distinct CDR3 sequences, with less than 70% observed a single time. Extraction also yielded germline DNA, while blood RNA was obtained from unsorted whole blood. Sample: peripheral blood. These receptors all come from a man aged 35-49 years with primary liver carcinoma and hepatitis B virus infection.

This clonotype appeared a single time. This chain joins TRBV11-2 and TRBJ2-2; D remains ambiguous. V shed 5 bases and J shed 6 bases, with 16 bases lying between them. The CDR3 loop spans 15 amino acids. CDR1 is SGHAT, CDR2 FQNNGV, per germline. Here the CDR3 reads CASSQVYGRAGELFF. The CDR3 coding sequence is TGTGCCAGCAGCCAGGTGTATGGGCGAGCCGGGGAGCTGTTTTTT.

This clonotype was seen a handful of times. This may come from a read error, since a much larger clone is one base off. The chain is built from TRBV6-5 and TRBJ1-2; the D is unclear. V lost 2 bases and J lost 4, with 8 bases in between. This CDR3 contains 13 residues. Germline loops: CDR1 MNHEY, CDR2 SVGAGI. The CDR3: CASSYQAAYGYTF. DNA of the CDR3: TGTGCCAGCAGTTACCAGGCAGCCTATGGCTACACCTTC.